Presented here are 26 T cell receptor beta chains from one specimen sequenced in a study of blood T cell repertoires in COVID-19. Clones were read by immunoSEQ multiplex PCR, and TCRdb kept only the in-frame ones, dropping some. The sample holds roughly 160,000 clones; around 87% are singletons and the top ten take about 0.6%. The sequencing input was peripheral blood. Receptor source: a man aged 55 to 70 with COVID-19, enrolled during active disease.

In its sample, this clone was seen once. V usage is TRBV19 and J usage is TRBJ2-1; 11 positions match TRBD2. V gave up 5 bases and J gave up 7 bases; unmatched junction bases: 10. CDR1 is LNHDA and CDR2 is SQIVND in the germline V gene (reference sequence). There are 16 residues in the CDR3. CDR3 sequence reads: CASSPTVAGGLNEQFF. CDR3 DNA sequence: TGTGCCAGTAGTCCAACAGTAGCGGGGGGGCTTAATGAGCAGTTCTTC.

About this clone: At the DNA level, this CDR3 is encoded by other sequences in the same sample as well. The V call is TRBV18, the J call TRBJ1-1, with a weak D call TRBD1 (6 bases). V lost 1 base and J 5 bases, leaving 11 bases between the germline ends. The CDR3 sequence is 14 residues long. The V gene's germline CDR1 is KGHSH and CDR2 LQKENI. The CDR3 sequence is CASSPQGGGTEAFF. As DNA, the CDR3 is TGTGCCAGCTCACCACAGGGGGGAGGGACTGAAGCTTTCTTT.

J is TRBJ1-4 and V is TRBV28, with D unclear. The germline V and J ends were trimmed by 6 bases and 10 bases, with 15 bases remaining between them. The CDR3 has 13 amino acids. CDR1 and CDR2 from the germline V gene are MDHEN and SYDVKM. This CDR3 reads CASSPVDRVKLFF. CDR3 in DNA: TGTGCCAGCAGCCCCGTTGATCGGGTAAAACTGTTTTTT.

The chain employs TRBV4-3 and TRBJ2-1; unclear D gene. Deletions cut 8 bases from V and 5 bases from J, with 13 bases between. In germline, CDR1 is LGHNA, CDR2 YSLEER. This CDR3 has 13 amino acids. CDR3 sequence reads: CASGARGNNEQFF. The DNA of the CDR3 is TGCGCCAGCGGTGCTCGCGGCAACAATGAGCAGTTCTTC.

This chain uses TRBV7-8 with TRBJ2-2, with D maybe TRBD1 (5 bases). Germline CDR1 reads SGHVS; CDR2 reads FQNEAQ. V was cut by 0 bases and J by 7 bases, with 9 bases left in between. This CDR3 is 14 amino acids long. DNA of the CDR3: TGTGCCAGCAGCTTAGCGCCAGGGTTCGGGGAGCTGTTTTTT. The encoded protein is CASSLAPGFGELFF.

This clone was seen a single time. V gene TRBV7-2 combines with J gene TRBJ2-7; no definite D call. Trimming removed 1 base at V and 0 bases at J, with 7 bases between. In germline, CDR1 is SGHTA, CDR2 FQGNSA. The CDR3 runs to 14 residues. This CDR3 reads CASSLDWSSYEQYF. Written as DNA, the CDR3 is TGTGCCAGCAGCTTAGACTGGAGCTCCTACGAGCAGTACTTC. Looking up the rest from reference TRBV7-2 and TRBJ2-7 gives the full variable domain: GAGVSQSPSNKVTEKGKDVELRCDPISGHTALYWYRQSLGQGLEFLIYFQGNSAPDKSGLPSDRFSAERTGGSVSTLTIQRTQQEDSAVYLCASSLDWSSYEQYFGPGTRLTVT.

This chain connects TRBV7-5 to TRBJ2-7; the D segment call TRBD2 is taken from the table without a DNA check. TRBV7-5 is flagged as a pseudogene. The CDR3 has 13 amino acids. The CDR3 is CARSIMRPHEQYF. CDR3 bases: TGTGCCAGAAGCATTATGAGGCCACACGAGCAGTACTTC.

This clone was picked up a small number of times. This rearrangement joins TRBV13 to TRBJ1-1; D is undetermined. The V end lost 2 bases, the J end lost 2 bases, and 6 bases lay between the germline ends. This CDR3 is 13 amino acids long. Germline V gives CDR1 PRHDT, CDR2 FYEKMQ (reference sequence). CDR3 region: CASSLQVNTEAFF. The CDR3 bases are TGTGCCAGCAGCTTACAGGTAAACACTGAAGCTTTCTTT.

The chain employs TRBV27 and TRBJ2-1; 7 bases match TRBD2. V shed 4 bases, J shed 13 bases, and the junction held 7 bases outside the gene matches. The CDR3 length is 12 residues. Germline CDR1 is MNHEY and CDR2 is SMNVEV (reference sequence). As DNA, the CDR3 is TGTGCCAGCAGTTCAGTGGGGGGGAATCAGTTCTTC. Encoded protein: CASSSVGGNQFF.

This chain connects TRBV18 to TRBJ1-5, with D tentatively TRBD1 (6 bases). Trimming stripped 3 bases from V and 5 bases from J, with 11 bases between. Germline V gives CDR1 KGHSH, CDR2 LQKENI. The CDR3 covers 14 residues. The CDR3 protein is CASSPGSGDQPQHF. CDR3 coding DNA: TGTGCCAGCTCACCCGGTTCAGGGGATCAGCCCCAGCATTTT.

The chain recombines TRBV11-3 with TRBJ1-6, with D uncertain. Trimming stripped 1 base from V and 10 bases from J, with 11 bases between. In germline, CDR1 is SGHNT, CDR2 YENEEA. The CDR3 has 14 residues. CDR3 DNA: TGTGCCAGCAGCTTAGGACTCTCCTACTCACCCCTCCACTTT. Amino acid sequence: CASSLGLSYSPLHF.

The CDR3 DNA sequence: TGTGCCAGTAGTTGGGGACAGGGGATGGGGAACACTGAAGCTTTCTTT. Amino acids: CASSWGQGMGNTEAFF. The gene calls are TRBV19 and TRBJ1-1, with 10 bases fitting TRBD1. This CDR3 is 16 amino acids long. The V segment lost 5 bases and the J segment 1 base; nucleotides outside the gene matches: 7. The germline gives CDR1 LNHDA, CDR2 SQIVND (reference sequence).

The DNA for the CDR3 is TGTGCCAGCAATAAACAGGGGGCGGTTGGTGGCGAGCAGTACTTC. As protein: CASNKQGAVGGEQYF. J is TRBJ2-7 and V is TRBV11-3, with TRBD1 matching over 9 bases. The trim removed 7 bases at V and 6 bases at J, leaving 13 bases unmatched. Per germline, CDR1 SGHNT and CDR2 YENEEA. This CDR3 is built from 15 residues.

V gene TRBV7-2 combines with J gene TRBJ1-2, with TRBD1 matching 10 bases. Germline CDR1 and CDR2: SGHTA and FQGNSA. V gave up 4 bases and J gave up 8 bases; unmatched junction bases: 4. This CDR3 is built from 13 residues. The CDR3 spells CASSSGQGSGYTF. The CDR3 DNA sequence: TGTGCCAGCAGCTCGGGACAGGGGTCCGGCTACACCTTC.

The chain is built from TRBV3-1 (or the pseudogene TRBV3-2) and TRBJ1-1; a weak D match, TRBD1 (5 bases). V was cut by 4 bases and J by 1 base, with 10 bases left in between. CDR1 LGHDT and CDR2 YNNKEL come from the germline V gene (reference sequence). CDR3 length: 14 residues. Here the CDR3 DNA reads TGTGCCAGCAGCCGCTTTACAGGGAACACTGAAGCTTTCTTT. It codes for CASSRFTGNTEAFF.

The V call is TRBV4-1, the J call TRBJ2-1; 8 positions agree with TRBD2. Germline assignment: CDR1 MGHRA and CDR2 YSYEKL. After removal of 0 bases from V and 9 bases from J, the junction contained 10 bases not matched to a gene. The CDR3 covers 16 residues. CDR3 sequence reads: CASSQDREGGIGEQFF. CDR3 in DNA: TGCGCCAGCAGCCAAGATCGGGAGGGAGGGATTGGTGAGCAGTTCTTC.

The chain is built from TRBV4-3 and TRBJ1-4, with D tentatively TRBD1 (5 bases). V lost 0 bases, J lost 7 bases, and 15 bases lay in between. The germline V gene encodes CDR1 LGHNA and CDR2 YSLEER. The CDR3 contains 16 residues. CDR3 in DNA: TGCGCCAGCAGCCAAGATGGGGGGATTCAGGGTGAAAAACTGTTTTTT. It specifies CASSQDGGIQGEKLFF.

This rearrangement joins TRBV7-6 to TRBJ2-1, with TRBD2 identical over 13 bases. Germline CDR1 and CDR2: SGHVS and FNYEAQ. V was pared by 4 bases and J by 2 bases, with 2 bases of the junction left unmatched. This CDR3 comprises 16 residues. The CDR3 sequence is CASSSGLAGAYNEQFF. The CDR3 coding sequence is TGTGCCAGCAGCTCCGGACTAGCGGGGGCCTACAATGAGCAGTTCTTC.

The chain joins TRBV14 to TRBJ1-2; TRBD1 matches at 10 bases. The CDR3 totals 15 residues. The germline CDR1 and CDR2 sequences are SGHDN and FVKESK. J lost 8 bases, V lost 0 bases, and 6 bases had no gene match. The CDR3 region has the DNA TGTGCCAGCAGCCAAGATCTGGGGACAGGGGTAGGCTACACCTTC. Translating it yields CASSQDLGTGVGYTF.

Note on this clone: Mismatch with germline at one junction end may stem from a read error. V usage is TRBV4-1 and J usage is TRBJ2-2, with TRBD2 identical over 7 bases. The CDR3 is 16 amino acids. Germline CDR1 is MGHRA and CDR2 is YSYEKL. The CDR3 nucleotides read TGCGCCTGCCTGCGTCCCCTCGGCGGGAGACACCGGGGAGCTGTTTTT. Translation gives CACLRPLGGRHRGAVF.

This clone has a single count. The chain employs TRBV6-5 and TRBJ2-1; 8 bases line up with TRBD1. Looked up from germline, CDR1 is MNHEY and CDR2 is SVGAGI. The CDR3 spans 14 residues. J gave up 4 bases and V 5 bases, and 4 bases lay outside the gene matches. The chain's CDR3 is CASSNRGRYNEQFF. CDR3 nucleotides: TGTGCCAGCAGTAACAGGGGGAGGTACAATGAGCAGTTCTTC.

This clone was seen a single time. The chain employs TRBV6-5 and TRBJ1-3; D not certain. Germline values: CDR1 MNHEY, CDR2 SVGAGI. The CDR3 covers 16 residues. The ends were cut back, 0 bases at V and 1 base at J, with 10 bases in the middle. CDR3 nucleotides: TGTGCCAGCAGTTACTCGTATGCCAGGTCTGGAAACACCATATATTTT. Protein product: CASSYSYARSGNTIYF.

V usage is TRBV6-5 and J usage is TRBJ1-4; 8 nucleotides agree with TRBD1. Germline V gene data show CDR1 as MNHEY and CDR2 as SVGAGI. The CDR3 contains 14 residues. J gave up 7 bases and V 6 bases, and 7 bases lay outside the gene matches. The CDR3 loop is CASRIQGAGEKLFF. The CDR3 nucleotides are TGTGCCAGCAGGATCCAGGGGGCGGGTGAAAAACTGTTTTTT.

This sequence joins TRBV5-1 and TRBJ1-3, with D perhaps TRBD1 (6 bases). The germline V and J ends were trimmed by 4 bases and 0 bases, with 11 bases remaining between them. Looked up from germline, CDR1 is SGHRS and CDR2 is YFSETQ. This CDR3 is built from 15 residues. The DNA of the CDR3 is TGCGCCAGCAGCGGGGGACAACCCTCTGGAAACACCATATATTTT. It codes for CASSGGQPSGNTIYF.

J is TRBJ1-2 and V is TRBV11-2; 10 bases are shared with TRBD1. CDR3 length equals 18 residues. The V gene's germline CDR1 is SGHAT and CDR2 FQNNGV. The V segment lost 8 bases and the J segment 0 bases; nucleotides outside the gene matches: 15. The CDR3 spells CASSHGGTGARANYGYTF. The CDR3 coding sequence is TGTGCCAGCTCCCACGGGGGGACAGGGGCTAGAGCTAACTATGGCTACACCTTC.

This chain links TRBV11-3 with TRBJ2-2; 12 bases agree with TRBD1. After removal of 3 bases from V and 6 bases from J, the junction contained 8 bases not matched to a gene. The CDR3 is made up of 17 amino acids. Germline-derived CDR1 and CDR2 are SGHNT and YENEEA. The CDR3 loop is CASSLETGQGASGELFF. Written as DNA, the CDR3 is TGTGCCAGCAGCTTGGAAACGGGACAGGGGGCATCCGGGGAGCTGTTTTTT.